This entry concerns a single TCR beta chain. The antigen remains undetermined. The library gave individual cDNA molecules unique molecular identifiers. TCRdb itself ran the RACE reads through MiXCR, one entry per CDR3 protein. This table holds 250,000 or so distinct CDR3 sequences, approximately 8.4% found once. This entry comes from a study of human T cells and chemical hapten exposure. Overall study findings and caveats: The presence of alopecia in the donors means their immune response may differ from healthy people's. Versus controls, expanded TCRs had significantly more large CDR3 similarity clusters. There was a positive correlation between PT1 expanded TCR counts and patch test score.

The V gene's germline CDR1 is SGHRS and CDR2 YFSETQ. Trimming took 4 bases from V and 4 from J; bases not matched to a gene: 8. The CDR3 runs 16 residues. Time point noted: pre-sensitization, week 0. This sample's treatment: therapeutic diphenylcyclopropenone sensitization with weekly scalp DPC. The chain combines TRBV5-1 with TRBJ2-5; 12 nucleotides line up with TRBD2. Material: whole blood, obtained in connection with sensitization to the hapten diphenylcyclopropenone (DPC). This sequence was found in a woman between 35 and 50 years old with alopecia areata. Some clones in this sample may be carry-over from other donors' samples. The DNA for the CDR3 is TGCGCCAGCAGCCCGTCGCCGGGACTAGCGGGAGAGACCCAGTACTTC. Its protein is CASSPSPGLAGETQYF.